Sequencing of this TCR beta chain was carried out in a study of OX40 agonist ivuxolimab in advanced cancers. CDR3 length equals 16 residues. Germline V gene data show CDR1 as SEHNR and CDR2 as FQNEAQ (reference sequence). J lost 1 base, V lost 4 bases, and 8 bases had no gene match. TCRdb's copy holds only in-frame clones and misses some; the assay was immunoSEQ multiplex PCR. The sample lists about 51,000 clones, approximately 83% occurring once. Material: CD4+ or CD8+ T cells sorted from blood, obtained in a trial of the OX40 agonist ivuxolimab. The source of this sequence is an adult with an advanced solid tumor such as melanoma, head and neck, liver or kidney cancer. The genes are TRBV7-9 and TRBJ2-3, with 7 bases fitting TRBD1. Here the CDR3 DNA reads TGTGCCAGCAGCTCCCAAACAGGGGCCGGCACAGATACGCAGTATTTT. Residues: CASSSQTGAGTDTQYF.